This TCR beta chain was recovered during a study of spatial heterogeneity in lung cancer. Across the whole study: Patients with untreated early-stage non-small cell lung cancer, numbering 72, were the donors. Sequenced follow-up PBMC samples came a median of about 26 months after resection, where available. Alpha-chain sequences were detected in numbers that were consistently lower than beta-chain sequences.

A distinct unique molecular identifier was carried by each TCR cDNA molecule. TCRdb fed the 5' RACE reads into MiXCR, producing one record per CDR3 protein. The top ten clones hold around 33% of a sample with around 47,000 distinct CDR3 sequences, less than 9% of them seen once. The CDR3 consists of 13 residues. With 3 bases clipped from V and 9 bases from J, the junction kept 5 bases outside the gene matches. This clonotype was counted a few times. The time point here: blood at routine non-recurrence follow-up after resection. Sequencing covered unsorted whole RNA taken from tumor, nontumor lung or frozen PBMC.

The sequence was collected from a female donor with early-stage non-small cell lung cancer. The V and J genes are TRBV12-3 or TRBV12-4 and TRBJ2-4, with 7 bases matching TRBD2. The sequencing here drew on PBMCs, taken at follow-up. This CDR3 reads CASSFGEGSIQYF. The CDR3 DNA sequence: TGTGCCAGCAGTTTCGGGGAGGGAAGCATTCAGTACTTC.